A selection of T cell receptor beta chains follows, all from one sample in a study of blood T cell repertoires in COVID-19. Using immunoSEQ multiplex PCR, the repertoire was profiled, and TCRdb retains in-frame clones only, with some absent. The sample holds over 250,000 clones, around 86% seen once. Input material: PBMCs or T cells enriched from blood (not recorded which). Receptor source: a woman aged 18-29 years who had recovered from COVID-19. CDR3s include the opening cysteine and the closing phenylalanine or tryptophan. The D gene is left open where the match is weak. Clone size, where shown, is once, few, many, or a class for clones that have expanded.

once,-,TRBJ1-1,TRBV11-2,TGTGCCAGCAGCCCCGCCGGTGAAGCTTTCTTT,CASSPAGEAFF
-,TRBD2,TRBJ2-5,TRBV5-4,TGTGCCAGCAGCTTGGTCGATCGGGCGGGGGGGACACAAGAGACCCAGTACTTC,CASSLVDRAGGTQETQYF
-,TRBD1,TRBJ1-3,TRBV9,TGTGCCAGCAGCGTCAGAGGGGGCACTGGAAACACCATATATTTT,CASSVRGGTGNTIYF
once,-,TRBJ2-3,TRBV18,TGTGCCAGCTCTCCCATTACAGGGGGAGGGGCCACAGATACGCAGTATTTT,CASSPITGGGATDTQYF
-,-,TRBJ2-1,TRBV9,TGTGCCAGCAGCCCGCGACTAAGCTCCTACAATGAGCAGTTCTTC,CASSPRLSSYNEQFF
-,-,TRBJ2-7,TRBV3-1/TRBV3-2,TGTGCCAGCAGCTCGCCGGGACACGTATTCTACGAGCAGTACTTC,CASSSPGHVFYEQYF
once,TRBD2,TRBJ2-1,TRBV30,TGTGCCTGGACCCAACCTACTAGCGGGGGGGGCAATGAGCAGTTCTTC,CAWTQPTSGGGNEQFF
few,TRBD2,TRBJ2-1,TRBV13,TGTGCCAGCAGCTTAGACAGAGAGAGGACTAGCGGACCCTACAATGAGCAGTTCTTC,CASSLDRERTSGPYNEQFF
-,-,TRBJ2-3,TRBV7-2,TGTGCCAGCAGCTTACTTCTCACAGATACGCAGTATTTT,CASSLLLTDTQYF
-,-,TRBJ1-2,TRBV18,TGTGCCAGCTCAACCCGACCAGGAGGCTACACCTTC,CASSTRPGGYTF
few,TRBD2,TRBJ2-3,TRBV10-3,TGTGCCACGTTAGCGGGGGGGCCGAGAGATACGCAGTATTTT,CATLAGGPRDTQYF
-,TRBD2,TRBJ2-1,TRBV24-1,TGTGCCACCAGTGCCGCTTGGCGGGAGACAGCTGAGCAGTTCTTC,CATSAAWRETAEQFF
-,TRBD1,TRBJ2-7,TRBV11-3,TGTGCCAGCAGCTCGACAGGGCTACCCTACGAGCAGTACTTC,CASSSTGLPYEQYF
-,TRBD1,TRBJ2-3,TRBV28,TGTGCCAGCAGTGGGGACAGCACTTCCACAGATACGCAGTATTTT,CASSGDSTSTDTQYF
-,-,TRBJ1-1,TRBV19,TGTGCCAGTCACGCCCTCCGGTCGAACACTGAAGCTTTCTTT,CASHALRSNTEAFF
-,-,TRBJ1-1,TRBV6-5,TGTGCCAGCACCCTCGAAACCCTTCGGGATACTGAAGCTTTCTTT,CASTLETLRDTEAFF
-,-,TRBJ1-1,TRBV5-6,TGTGCCAGCAGCGGAAAGACAGCTACCGCACTCCGCACTGAAGCTTTCTTT,CASSGKTATALRTEAFF
-,TRBD2,TRBJ2-5,TRBV23-1,TGCGCCAGCAGTCGAAATCTGCGGGAGGGCCGCGGGGCCCAAGAGACCCAGTACTTC,CASSRNLREGRGAQETQYF
-,TRBD2,TRBJ2-1,TRBV2,TGTGCCAGCACCCACTTAGGGACTAGCAGGAGGAGCTCCTACAATGAGCAGTTCTTC,CASTHLGTSRRSSYNEQFF
few,-,TRBJ1-5,TRBV5-5,TGTGCCAGCAGCTTGATTTTAGGGGGTCAGCCCCAGCATTTT,CASSLILGGQPQHF
once,TRBD1,TRBJ1-2,TRBV6-5,TGTGCCAGCGGGAAAAGGGGGCGAGGAAATGGCTACACCTTC,CASGKRGRGNGYTF
-,-,TRBJ2-4,TRBV19,TGTGCCAGTCGAAAACTAGGGGGCAAAAACATTCAGTACTTC,CASRKLGGKNIQYF
-,TRBD2,TRBJ2-5,TRBV6-2/TRBV6-3,TGTGCCAGCAGTTACTACCCCACTAAACTAGCGGAGGGAGAGACCCAGTACTTC,CASSYYPTKLAEGETQYF
-,TRBD1,TRBJ1-1,TRBV9,TGTGCCAGCAGCCAGGGGGGCGGCAGCTCGACTTTCTTT,CASSQGGGSSTFF
-,-,TRBJ1-6,TRBV9,TGTGCCAGCAGCACTGGGCCAGACGGTGATTCACCCCTCCACTTT,CASSTGPDGDSPLHF
-,TRBD2,TRBJ2-1,TRBV5-1,TGCGCCAGCAGCGTAATTAGCGGGAGCTCCTACAATGAGCAGTTCTTC,CASSVISGSSYNEQFF
-,-,TRBJ2-7,TRBV5-1,TGCGCCAGCAGCTTGACGGGTTCCTACGAGCAGTACTTC,CASSLTGSYEQYF
-,-,TRBJ2-6,TRBV9,TGTGCCAGCAGCGCCTTTACAGGGCCCCCCGTCCTGACTTTC,CASSAFTGPPVLTF
-,TRBD1,TRBJ2-1,TRBV7-9,TGTGCCAGCAGCCTGGGACAGTCGGTGGGGCACAATGAGCAGTTCTTC,CASSLGQSVGHNEQFF
-,TRBD2,TRBJ2-7,TRBV2,TGTGCCGCATCTTCGGTTTCGGGACTAGCGAGCTACGAGCAGTACTTC,CAASSVSGLASYEQYF
-,-,TRBJ1-1,TRBV19,TGTGCCAGTAGTATCTTGGGGGGGAACACTGAAGCTTTCTTT,CASSILGGNTEAFF
-,-,TRBJ2-7,TRBV4-1,TGCGCCAGCAGCCCCCAGAGAGACAATTACGAGCAGTACTTC,CASSPQRDNYEQYF
-,TRBD1,TRBJ1-5,TRBV4-2,TGTGCCAGCAGCCAAGAGGGACAGGGGGCTGATCAGCCCCAGCATTTT,CASSQEGQGADQPQHF
-,-,TRBJ2-5,TRBV3-1/TRBV3-2,TGTGCCAGCCGGTTCTTACAAGAGACCCAGTACTTC,CASRFLQETQYF
-,-,TRBJ1-2,TRBV28,TGTGCCAGTACAGACGGAAACTATGGCTACACCTTC,CASTDGNYGYTF
-,-,TRBJ1-1,TRBV30,TGTGCCTGGATCTTGGACAGAAACACTGAAGCTTTCTTT,CAWILDRNTEAFF
-,-,TRBJ1-2,TRBV29-1,TGCAGCGTTGATTCTCAGAACTATGGCTACACCTTC,CSVDSQNYGYTF
once,TRBD1,TRBJ2-6,TRBV11-3,TGTGCCAGCAGCTTATCCTGGGACAGGGGTTTCTCCGGGGCCAACGTCCTGACTTTC,CASSLSWDRGFSGANVLTF